These 8 T cell receptor beta chains were sequenced from one sample in a study of cytomegalovirus exposure and HLA in healthy donors. Amplification used 60 Vbeta primers and 13 Jbeta primers. The protocol was immunoSEQ multiplex PCR, while the TCRdb copy is restricted to in-frame clones and leaves out a portion. This table holds some 170,000 clones, around 80% found once. The specimen was PBMCs. These TCRs come from a woman aged 25 to 39 in good health and CMV-seropositive.

The chain recombines TRBV15 with TRBJ1-3, with TRBD1 matching over 7 bases. Germline CDR1 LNHNV, CDR2 YYDKDF (reference sequence). The V and J ends lost 8 bases and 2 bases, in that order; junction bases with no gene match: 3. The CDR3 contains 13 residues. The CDR3 DNA reads TGTGCCACCCGGGACAGCCCTGGAAACACCATATATTTT. This translates into CATRDSPGNTIYF.

The chain is built from TRBV10-3 and TRBJ1-2; TRBD1 aligns across 9 bases. The CDR3 loop spans 15 amino acids. Per germline, CDR1 ENHRY and CDR2 SYGVKD. The J segment lost 6 bases and the V segment lost 4 bases, leaving 9 bases of the junction unmatched. This CDR3 reads CAISGTYRGLDGYTF. For the CDR3, the DNA is TGTGCCATCAGTGGTACCTACAGGGGGCTCGATGGCTACACCTTC.

This clone was detected only once. The V and J genes are TRBV5-1 and TRBJ1-2; TRBD1 matches 8 bases. Per the germline V gene, CDR1 is SGHRS and CDR2 is YFSETQ. The CDR3 has 14 residues. The ends lost 5 bases at V and 10 bases at J; junction bases unmatched: 13. DNA of the CDR3: TGCGCCAGCAGGTCCGGACAGGGACGTTCTGTCTACACCTTC. Its translation is CASRSGQGRSVYTF.

The rearrangement joins TRBV10-3 to TRBJ1-2; 8 bases agree with TRBD1. CDR1 and CDR2 from the germline V gene are ENHRY and SYGVKD. V was pared by 2 bases and J by 3 bases, with 5 bases of the junction left unmatched. The CDR3 has 15 amino acids. CDR3 residues: CAISEITGGDYGYTF. CDR3 sequence (DNA): TGTGCCATCAGTGAGATAACAGGGGGTGACTATGGCTACACCTTC.

The CDR3 coding sequence is TGTGCCAGCAGCGGTGGCCTGGGGCGGGGGCTCGAGACCCAGTACTTC. This gives the protein CASSGGLGRGLETQYF. The V call is TRBV9, the J call TRBJ2-5; possibly TRBD2 for D (7 bases). The V gene lost 3 bases and the J gene lost 5 bases, with 20 bases spanning the gap. This CDR3 has 16 residues. Germline V gives CDR1 SGDLS, CDR2 YYNGEE.

This sequence joins TRBV7-3 and TRBJ2-1; 10 bases match TRBD2. From germline, CDR1 is SGHTA and CDR2 FQGTGA. This CDR3 comprises 13 residues. V trimming: 2 bases; J trimming: 10 bases; junction bases outside the gene matches: 2. The DNA of the CDR3 is TGTGCCAGCAGCTTAGGACTAGCGGCCGAGCAGTTCTTC. It yields the protein CASSLGLAAEQFF.

This chain links TRBV4-2 with TRBJ2-1; 9 nucleotides align to TRBD2. Germline V gene data show CDR1 as LGHNA and CDR2 as YNFKEQ. V gave up 0 bases and J gave up 4 bases; unmatched junction bases: 4. CDR3 length: 16 residues. CDR3 in DNA: TGTGCCAGCAGCCAAGAAAGACTAGCGGCTTACAATGAGCAGTTCTTC. This sequence encodes CASSQERLAAYNEQFF.

V is TRBV4-3 and J is TRBJ2-7, with unresolved D. The V gene lost 0 bases and the J gene lost 3 bases, with 12 bases spanning the gap. The CDR3 contains 15 residues. From germline, CDR1 is LGHNA and CDR2 YSLEER. The CDR3 protein is CASSQDNRVFYEQYF. The CDR3 DNA follows: TGCGCCAGCAGCCAAGATAACCGGGTATTCTACGAGCAGTACTTC.